This TCR beta chain emerged from a study of T cell clonality in common variable immunodeficiency (dated by TCRdb to 2015 to 2017). Summary of the overall study and its limitations: Although equal DNA input was used, an average of roughly 80,000 unique sequences per sample was obtained for controls, compared with about 31,547 for CVID samples. TCRbeta clonality was higher in CVID subjects than in healthy controls (t-test p = 0.018), and the increase was most characteristic of about a third of subjects. It was noted by the authors that sequencing of the repertoires of T cell subpopulations would be needed to clarify the cause of the increased clonality in CVID. CVID subjects shared fewer TCRbeta clones with each other than healthy controls did (p < 0.0001). Correlations of repertoire features with clinical complications were constrained by heterogeneity among patients within the CVID cohort. CVID TCRbeta sequences were reported to have fewer deletions and N-nucleotide insertions and to lack highly modified clones with 13 or more V deletions.

Details on this clone: This clone's antigen is unknown. Coverage ceases 3 residues before the CDR3 finishes, and the germline J gene fills in the end.

For sequencing, equivalent amounts of genomic DNA were input from CVID and control samples. For every sample, a 60 bp segment covering the rearranged TCRbeta CDR3 region was amplified and then sequenced. TCRbeta amplification used the immunoSEQ assay, a bias-corrected multiplex PCR with high-throughput sequencing. The paper's processing steps were these. Every unique nucleotide sequence counted as a clone and was annotated with V, D and J genes, copy number and frequency. Sequences were labeled productive if in frame, and non-productive if out of frame or containing stop codons. As previously described, Shannon's entropy was used to calculate clonality. The predicted amino acid sequences of productive clones were used to derive the mean CDR3 Kyte-Doolittle hydropathy. Using the R hclust function, scaled V gene usage was clustered hierarchically with Manhattan distance and complete linkage. Sharing of clones by CDR3 amino acid sequence was evaluated by resampling 12 repertoires per group over 100 rounds. The repertoires were screened for 70 published EBV-specific TCRbeta sequences and approximately 240 published CMV-specific TCRbeta sequences. A couple of CVID samples that yielded fewer than 10,000 sequences were excluded from the analysis, so 42 CVID repertoires were retained. TCRdb mirrors the immuneACCESS table, restricted to in-frame sequences. Some clones are absent from its copies; in checked studies, under half trace to an unresolved V gene, and the reason for the others is unknown. The D gene and trimming were derived from the DNA, and the V and J assignments and clone size from that table. This sample is represented by tens of thousands of clones, with no singletons among them. The ten largest clones add up to 29% of the sample.

The CDR3 goes from the cysteine to the phenylalanine over 15 residues. The CDR3 was read in part: 36 bases, with the frame set at base 1. For this chain, trimming is 8 bases at the V end and 6 bases at the J end, and the number of junction bases without a gene match is 10. From a lookup of the germline V gene, CDR1 and CDR2 are SGHTA and FQGNSA. Standard criteria were used to diagnose CVID, namely serum IgG, IgA and/or IgM reduced below the normal range together with specific antibody deficiency. The CVID group comprised 40 to 45 subjects, roughly 15 female and around 30 male, aged roughly 8 to 70 years with a mean age of roughly 44. Most CVID patients and most healthy controls were of Caucasian heritage. At the time of study participation, every CVID subject had been on replacement immunoglobulin therapy for at least one year. At the time of blood collection, no CVID subject was ill or was being treated with immunomodulatory or immunosuppressive medication. Heparinized peripheral whole blood samples of about 5 to 9 ml were collected from each donor. Genomic DNA from adults with common variable immune deficiency (CVID) and from healthy adult controls was used to sequence TCRbeta CDR3 repertoires. Diluted blood was density-centrifuged over Hypaque 1077 or Ficoll-Paque to isolate peripheral blood mononuclear cells. Genomic DNA was obtained from unsorted mononuclear cells through either Qiagen column purification or a centrifugation-based method.

Material for sequencing was peripheral blood mononuclear cells. Rearrangement joined TRBV7-2 to TRBJ2-1, with TRBD2 matching 10 junction bases. The source of this sequence is a human donor with common variable immunodeficiency. CDR3 bases read: TGTGCCAGCCCCCTTCTCGGGACTAGCGCCAATGAG. It codes for CASPLLGTSANE. The CDR3 as a whole reads CASPLLGTSANEQFF.